These T cell receptor beta chains were read from a single sample in a study of OX40 agonist ivuxolimab in advanced cancers. Sequencing was performed with immunoSEQ multiplex PCR; in TCRdb, only in-frame clones are kept and a portion is missing. The sample yields 150,000 to 190,000 clones, 94% seen once. Sequences were derived from CD4+ or CD8+ T cells sorted from blood, sampled in a trial of the OX40 agonist ivuxolimab. The origin of the receptors is an adult with an advanced solid tumor such as melanoma, head and neck, liver or kidney cancer. Each CDR3 is given with its conserved first and last residue. A D gene is named only where the DNA matches it firmly. Not all rows give a size; the values are once, few, many and, for expanded clones, a class.

J: TRBJ2-2; size: -; V: TRBV18; D: -; CDR3: CASSQRDNTGELFF; DNA: TGTGCCAGCTCCCAACGGGATAACACCGGGGAGCTGTTTTTT
J: TRBJ2-7; size: -; V: TRBV6-5; D: -; CDR3: CASSSLGRREQYF; DNA: TGTGCCAGCAGTTCTCTGGGACGAAGGGAGCAGTACTTC
J: TRBJ1-1; size: -; V: TRBV13; D: -; CDR3: CASSPRGVNTEAFF; DNA: TGTGCCAGCAGCCCACGGGGGGTTAACACTGAAGCTTTCTTT
J: TRBJ2-7; size: -; V: TRBV19; D: -; CDR3: CARAPGLAGEQYF; DNA: TGTGCCAGAGCCCCAGGGTTGGCTGGCGAGCAGTACTTC
J: TRBJ1-1; size: -; V: TRBV18; D: -; CDR3: CASSLISGNTEAFF; DNA: TGTGCCAGCTCACTAATCAGCGGTAACACTGAAGCTTTCTTT
J: TRBJ2-7; size: -; V: TRBV18; D: TRBD1; CDR3: CASSPPGQGASYEQYF; DNA: TGTGCCAGCTCACCACCGGGACAGGGGGCATCCTACGAGCAGTACTTC
J: TRBJ2-7; size: -; V: TRBV6-1; D: -; CDR3: CASGNTYEQYF; DNA: TGTGCCAGCGGGAATACTTACGAGCAGTACTTC
J: TRBJ1-2; size: once; V: TRBV6-5; D: -; CDR3: CASTPGPLNYGYTF; DNA: TGTGCCAGCACTCCCGGACCTCTTAACTATGGCTACACCTTC
J: TRBJ1-2; size: -; V: TRBV5-4; D: TRBD1; CDR3: CASSFGDRFGDGYTF; DNA: TGTGCCAGCAGCTTCGGGGACAGGTTCGGTGATGGCTACACCTTC
J: TRBJ2-7; size: once; V: TRBV7-9; D: TRBD2; CDR3: CASSLGLADGYEQYF; DNA: TGTGCCAGCAGCTTAGGACTAGCGGACGGCTACGAGCAGTACTTC
J: TRBJ1-4; size: -; V: TRBV7-9; D: -; CDR3: CASSLRLDEKLFF; DNA: TGTGCCAGCAGCTTAAGGTTAGATGAAAAACTGTTTTTT
J: TRBJ2-7; size: -; V: TRBV27; D: TRBD1; CDR3: CASGYGTGGKYF; DNA: TGTGCCAGCGGATACGGGACAGGGGGGAAGTACTTC
J: TRBJ2-4; size: -; V: TRBV7-2; D: -; CDR3: CASSLGQRGDIQYF; DNA: TGTGCCAGCAGCCTTGGACAGAGGGGGGACATTCAGTACTTC
J: TRBJ2-2; size: -; V: TRBV4-3; D: -; CDR3: CASSHRITEANTGELFF; DNA: TGCGCCAGCAGCCACCGTATCACAGAGGCGAACACCGGGGAGCTGTTTTTT
J: TRBJ2-5; size: -; V: TRBV5-4; D: -; CDR3: CASSLVGFQETQYF; DNA: TGTGCCAGCAGCTTGGTGGGCTTCCAAGAGACCCAGTACTTC
J: TRBJ2-4; size: -; V: TRBV7-2; D: -; CDR3: CASSFPGLAKNIQYF; DNA: TGTGCCAGCAGCTTCCCGGGACTAGCCAAAAACATTCAGTACTTC
J: TRBJ2-1; size: -; V: TRBV7-9; D: TRBD2; CDR3: CASSLALAGAYNEQFF; DNA: TGTGCCAGCAGCTTGGCCCTAGCGGGGGCCTACAATGAGCAGTTCTTC
J: TRBJ2-3; size: -; V: TRBV5-4; D: -; CDR3: CASSLGLPDTQYF; DNA: TGTGCCAGCAGCTTGGGACTGCCAGATACGCAGTATTTT
J: TRBJ1-1; size: -; V: TRBV19; D: -; CDR3: CASSTLRGAKGGTEAFF; DNA: TGTGCCAGTAGTACCTTGAGGGGGGCCAAGGGCGGCACTGAAGCTTTCTTT
J: TRBJ2-2; size: -; V: TRBV28; D: TRBD2; CDR3: CASSLYSGGNTGELFF; DNA: TGTGCCAGCAGTTTATATAGCGGGGGGAACACCGGGGAGCTGTTTTTT
J: TRBJ2-7; size: -; V: TRBV6-1; D: TRBD2; CDR3: CAISEAGTSGSYEQYF; DNA: TGTGCCATCAGTGAGGCCGGGACTAGCGGCTCCTACGAGCAGTACTTC
J: TRBJ1-2; size: -; V: TRBV5-1; D: -; CDR3: CASSLVAVDGYTF; DNA: TGCGCCAGCAGCTTGGTAGCCGTGGATGGCTACACCTTC
J: TRBJ2-7; size: -; V: TRBV30; D: -; CDR3: CAWSFRSYEQYF; DNA: TGTGCCTGGAGTTTCCGTTCCTACGAGCAGTACTTC
J: TRBJ2-6; size: -; V: TRBV9; D: TRBD2; CDR3: CASSGQGLAGISGANVLTF; DNA: TGTGCCAGCAGCGGACAAGGACTAGCGGGGATCTCTGGGGCCAACGTCCTGACTTTC
J: TRBJ2-2; size: -; V: TRBV4-3; D: TRBD2; CDR3: CASSPGLADTGELFF; DNA: TGCGCCAGCAGCCCCGGACTAGCGGACACCGGGGAGCTGTTTTTT
J: TRBJ1-1; size: -; V: TRBV19; D: -; CDR3: CASSSPGTTFGAAFF; DNA: TGTGCCAGTAGTTCCCCCGGGACAACCTTCGGAGCAGCTTTCTTT
J: TRBJ2-2; size: -; V: TRBV9; D: -; CDR3: CASSVAVSTSTGELFF; DNA: TGTGCCAGCAGCGTAGCGGTTAGTACGAGCACCGGGGAGCTGTTTTTT
J: TRBJ2-5; size: -; V: TRBV7-2; D: -; CDR3: CASSAYQETQYF; DNA: TGTGCCAGTTCGGCATACCAAGAGACCCAGTACTTC
J: TRBJ1-3; size: -; V: TRBV7-9; D: -; CDR3: CASSLAPSSGNTIYF; DNA: TGTGCCAGCAGCTTAGCTCCGAGCTCTGGAAACACCATATATTTT
J: TRBJ2-7; size: once; V: TRBV18; D: TRBD1; CDR3: CASSPLQGAVYEQYF; DNA: TGTGCCAGCTCACCCCTCCAGGGGGCAGTCTACGAGCAGTACTTC
J: TRBJ2-7; size: -; V: TRBV18; D: TRBD2; CDR3: CASSPYPPGTSGKYEQYF; DNA: TGTGCCAGCTCACCGTATCCCCCTGGGACTAGCGGGAAATACGAGCAGTACTTC
J: TRBJ2-7; size: -; V: TRBV27; D: TRBD2; CDR3: CASKPASGLTYEQYF; DNA: TGTGCCAGCAAACCCGCTAGCGGGCTGACCTACGAGCAGTACTTC
J: TRBJ2-3; size: -; V: TRBV5-1; D: TRBD1; CDR3: CASSLAAGGFADTQYF; DNA: TGCGCCAGCAGCCTGGCGGCAGGGGGTTTCGCAGATACGCAGTATTTT
J: TRBJ2-1; size: -; V: TRBV28; D: TRBD2; CDR3: CASSLRAGGNNEQFF; DNA: TGTGCCAGCAGTTTAAGAGCGGGAGGAAATAATGAGCAGTTCTTC
J: TRBJ1-2; size: -; V: TRBV4-3; D: TRBD1; CDR3: CASSQGPRGFDYGYTF; DNA: TGCGCCAGCAGCCAAGGCCCCAGGGGGTTCGACTATGGCTACACCTTC
J: TRBJ2-3; size: -; V: TRBV5-1; D: -; CDR3: CASSMGRDWGADTQYF; DNA: TGCGCCAGCAGCATGGGGCGGGACTGGGGCGCAGATACGCAGTATTTT
J: TRBJ2-1; size: -; V: TRBV7-3; D: -; CDR3: CASSRDWSYNEQFF; DNA: TGTGCCAGCAGCAGGGACTGGTCCTACAATGAGCAGTTCTTC
J: TRBJ2-7; size: -; V: TRBV5-5; D: TRBD1; CDR3: CASSGGTGLIYEQYF; DNA: TGTGCCAGCAGCGGGGGGACAGGGTTAATCTACGAGCAGTACTTC
J: TRBJ2-2; size: -; V: TRBV9; D: -; CDR3: CASSVEPGPPTGELFF; DNA: TGTGCCAGCAGCGTAGAGCCGGGACCGCCCACCGGGGAGCTGTTTTTT
J: TRBJ1-2; size: -; V: TRBV5-8; D: TRBD1; CDR3: CASSWDRGGYTF; DNA: TGTGCCAGCAGCTGGGACAGGGGCGGCTACACCTTC
J: TRBJ1-2; size: once; V: TRBV28; D: TRBD1; CDR3: CASSTYMGDRNHYGYTF; DNA: TGTGCCAGCAGTACCTATATGGGGGACAGGAATCACTATGGCTACACCTTC
J: TRBJ2-3; size: once; V: TRBV19; D: TRBD1; CDR3: CASHNRGRTDTQYF; DNA: TGTGCCAGCCATAACAGGGGGCGCACAGATACGCAGTATTTT
J: TRBJ1-2; size: few; V: TRBV7-2; D: TRBD1; CDR3: CASSSPGTGPNYGYTF; DNA: TGTGCCAGCAGCTCCCCCGGGACAGGACCTAACTATGGCTACACCTTC
J: TRBJ1-3; size: -; V: TRBV7-2; D: TRBD1; CDR3: CASSLVGTGLSGNTIYF; DNA: TGTGCCAGCAGCCTAGTCGGGACAGGTCTCTCTGGAAACACCATATATTTT
J: TRBJ2-7; size: -; V: TRBV9; D: -; CDR3: CASSVASLGFEQYF; DNA: TGTGCCAGCAGCGTAGCTTCGTTAGGTTTCGAGCAGTACTTC
J: TRBJ2-2; size: -; V: TRBV7-3; D: -; CDR3: CAILTSAGELFF; DNA: TGTGCCATCCTTACGAGCGCCGGGGAGCTGTTTTTT
J: TRBJ2-3; size: -; V: TRBV2; D: -; CDR3: CASSDPPGAPPDTQYF; DNA: TGTGCCAGCAGTGACCCTCCGGGAGCCCCCCCAGATACGCAGTATTTT
J: TRBJ2-7; size: -; V: TRBV7-9; D: TRBD1; CDR3: CASSLQGAGEQYF; DNA: TGTGCCAGCAGCTTGCAGGGGGCGGGCGAGCAGTACTTC
J: TRBJ2-4; size: -; V: TRBV7-2; D: -; CDR3: CASRAGGKNIQYF; DNA: TGTGCCAGCAGGGCTGGCGGGAAGAACATTCAGTACTTC